The entry below gives a single TCR beta chain sequence along with its context. Assay: immunoSEQ multiplex PCR; the TCRdb copy retains only in-frame clones and omits some. The table has approximately 70,000 clones, 95% to 97% seen once. The record originates from a study of technical replicates of blood from four donors. This CDR3 region has 14 residues. Germline V gives CDR1 GTSNPN, CDR2 SVGIG (reference sequence). The germline V and J ends were trimmed by 0 bases and 7 bases, with 16 bases remaining between them. The TCR originated in a human donor in good health. Sequenced input: T cells isolated from PBMCs. The chain has TRBV30 and TRBJ2-7; D is perhaps TRBD2 (6 bases). The CDR3 reads CAWSVLRESREQYF. The CDR3, as DNA: TGTGCCTGGAGTGTACTTCGGGAGAGTCGGGAGCAGTACTTC.